A selection of T cell receptor beta chains follows, all from one sample in a study of monozygotic twins with inflammatory bowel disease. Following a re-call of the 5' RACE reads, TCRdb has one entry per CDR3 protein and lacks DNA. The sample includes just over 300,000 distinct CDR3 sequences. Sequenced sample: blood. The receptors derive from a human donor with ulcerative colitis or Crohn's disease, or a healthy co-twin of an affected twin (not recorded which). Each CDR3 is given with its conserved first and last residue.

>TRBJ2-2|TRBV5-1
CASSPDRVGTGELFF
>TRBJ2-5|TRBV25-1
CASRLAGGDETQYF
>TRBJ2-2|TRBV11-2
CASKGLKFTGELFF
>TRBJ1-1|TRBV7-2
CASSLGRENTEAFF
>TRBJ2-4|TRBV9
CASSASDSAFVAKNIQYF
>TRBJ1-1|TRBV12-3/TRBV12-4
CASNWTGLVTEAFF
>TRBJ2-7|TRBV27
CASRLQITGTGGSYEQYF
>TRBJ2-7|TRBV20-1
CSARTVGTIYEQYF
>TRBJ1-3|TRBV28
CASSLWDTGNTIYF
>TRBJ1-1|TRBV12-3/TRBV12-4
CASRKLVKGAEAFF
>TRBJ2-1|TRBV6-1
CATTRGGGPSYNEQFF
>TRBJ2-7|TRBV6-5
CASSYAPGLNYEQYF
>TRBJ2-3|TRBV11-3
CASSSGRFRPDTQYF
>TRBJ1-6|TRBV7-2
CASNGGSYNSPLHF
>TRBJ2-7|TRBV12-3/TRBV12-4
CASSTPGTGPYEQYF
>TRBJ1-1|TRBV5-1
CASSGDRGWITEAFF
>TRBJ2-1|TRBV6-2/TRBV6-3
CASSPSGQGSYEQFF
>TRBJ2-3|TRBV7-2
CASSYHRTSGSTDTQYF
>TRBJ2-1|TRBV6-2/TRBV6-3
CASSSQGYEQFF
>TRBJ2-1|TRBV20-1
CSASGGVLSYNEQFF
>TRBJ1-1|TRBV24-1
CATSSGGARTEAFF
>TRBJ1-6|TRBV3-1
CASSQAPLQNSPLHF
>TRBJ2-3|TRBV10-1
CASSESSVGFGTQYF
>TRBJ2-1|TRBV6-4
CASTALYYGNRLAGGSYNEQFF
>TRBJ2-2|TRBV29-1
CSVVGPLNTGELFF
>TRBJ2-2|TRBV7-3
CASSPGLADTGELFF
>TRBJ1-4|TRBV20-1
CSASLGVSEKLFF
>TRBJ1-5|TRBV12-3/TRBV12-4
CASSRTNSNQPQHF
>TRBJ2-7|TRBV20-1
CSAIVGGLYEQYF
>TRBJ1-2|TRBV29-1
CSVDLFGNYGYTF
>TRBJ2-7|TRBV12-3/TRBV12-4
CASSLPPTYEQYF
>TRBJ1-6|TRBV5-1
CASRHDYNSPLHF
>TRBJ2-5|TRBV10-2
CASSGGRYQETQYF
>TRBJ2-1|TRBV7-9
CASSRAGQGYNEQFF
>TRBJ1-4|TRBV7-9
CASSRGPDGDNEKPFF
>TRBJ2-2|TRBV9
CASSPGGGATGELFF
>TRBJ2-2|TRBV6-2/TRBV6-3
CASSFHTLAPTGNTGELFF
>TRBJ2-7|TRBV20-1
CSAPGASPDRHYEQYF
>TRBJ2-7|TRBV4-3
CASSQGTGSSYEQYF
>TRBJ1-2|TRBV5-6
CASSLPQGHYGYTF
>TRBJ2-6|TRBV5-1
CASSRKDKTGVVSGANVLTF
>TRBJ2-1|TRBV20-1
CSARDPGTSGSSEQFF
>TRBJ2-3|TRBV2
CASSAGWGGTTDTQYF
>TRBJ2-7|TRBV25-1
CASNGQGVGGVYEQYF
>TRBJ2-1|TRBV6-1
CASSRTVGSYNEQFF
>TRBJ2-2|TRBV7-2
CASSSAGRKAGELFF
>TRBJ1-5|TRBV5-6
CASSGGGPNSNQPQHF
>TRBJ1-6|TRBV11-1
CASSLVPTYRVKGSPLHF